One sample yielded the 18 T cell receptor beta chains listed below, sequenced in a study of blood T cell repertoires in COVID-19. Data came from immunoSEQ multiplex PCR; TCRdb stores just in-frame clones and leaves some out. The sample has some 93,000 clones; more than 75% are singletons. Sequences were obtained from peripheral blood. The receptors were gathered from a human donor in a cohort sampled during active COVID-19.

This rearrangement joins TRBV12-5 to TRBJ1-2, with 7 bases aligning to TRBD1. Germline V lookup: CDR1 LGHNT, CDR2 FRNRAP. V dropped 9 bases and J dropped 3; count of bases not matched to a gene: 7. This CDR3 comprises 13 residues. This chain's CDR3 is CASRAGTDYGYTF. The CDR3 DNA reads TGTGCTAGCCGCGCCGGGACAGACTATGGCTACACCTTC. The full variable domain, with the rest looked up from reference TRBV12-5 and TRBJ1-2, is DARVTQTPRHKVTEMGQEVTMRCQPILGHNTVFWYRQTMMQGLELLAYFRNRAPLDDSGMPKDRFSAEMPDATLATLKIQPSEPRDSAVYFCASRAGTDYGYTFGSGTRLTVV.

The chain employs TRBV6-2 or TRBV6-3 and TRBJ2-5, with 8 bases fitting TRBD1. Per germline, CDR1 MNHEY and CDR2 SVGEGT. The CDR3 sequence is 18 residues long. J was trimmed by 2 bases and V by 2 bases; bases with no gene match: 13. In DNA, the CDR3 is TGTGCCAGCAGTTACGCCTCCAGTGGACAGGGAGCTCAAGAGACCCAGTACTTC. Translated, it gives CASSYASSGQGAQETQYF.

CDR3 in amino acids: CASSPYSGNEQFF. The CDR3 DNA is TGTGCCAGCAGCCCCTACTCGGGGAATGAGCAGTTCTTC. The chain employs TRBV11-3 and TRBJ2-1, with D possibly matching TRBD2 (5 bases). CDR1 is SGHNT and CDR2 is YENEEA in the germline V gene. Trimming shortened V by 5 bases and J by 7 bases, and 12 bases separated the two germline ends. CDR3 length: 13 amino acids.

The chain employs TRBV11-2 and TRBJ2-2; TRBD2 agrees at 10 bases. Germline lookup yields CDR1 SGHAT and CDR2 FQNNGV. This CDR3 contains 18 residues. The junction had 14 bases not matched to a gene; V was cut back by 3 bases and J by 7 bases. The CDR3 spells CASSFATASGRMDGELFF. CDR3 DNA: TGTGCCAGCAGCTTTGCCACGGCTAGCGGGAGAATGGACGGGGAGCTGTTTTTT.

J is TRBJ1-2 and V is TRBV3-1 (or the pseudogene TRBV3-2); D is ambiguous. Deletions cut 3 bases from V and 7 bases from J, with 9 bases between. CDR3 size: 12 residues. CDR1 and CDR2 from the germline V gene are LGHDT and YNNKEL (reference sequence). CDR3 sequence: CASSHLSGGYTF. The CDR3, as DNA: TGTGCCAGCAGCCACCTCTCGGGTGGCTACACCTTC.

The rearrangement joins TRBV21-1 to TRBJ2-7; the table's TRBD2 call for D was not verified on the DNA. TRBV21-1 is termed a pseudogene. There are 15 residues in the CDR3. The CDR3 loop is CASSRAGGFSYEQYF. In DNA, the CDR3 is TGTGCCAGCAGCAGGGCCGGGGGTTTCTCCTACGAGCAGTACTTC.

This chain connects TRBV6-2 or TRBV6-3 to TRBJ2-3; a possible D gene is TRBD2 (6 bases). V was clipped by 2 bases and J by 5 bases, with 14 bases between them. This CDR3 has 15 amino acids. CDR1 is MNHEY and CDR2 is SVGEGT in the germline V gene. As DNA, the CDR3 is TGTGCCAGCAGTTACGGCGGGACGACGAGAGATACGCAGTATTTT. Residues: CASSYGGTTRDTQYF.

The chain links TRBV19 to TRBJ2-7, with D possibly matching TRBD2 (6 bases). The CDR3 is 12 residues long. The germline V gene encodes CDR1 LNHDA and CDR2 SQIVND (reference sequence). The V and J ends lost 5 bases and 4 bases respectively, with 9 bases between them. CDR3: CASSSRGYEQYF. The CDR3 DNA follows: TGTGCCAGTAGTTCCCGGGGGTACGAGCAGTACTTC.

This sequence joins TRBV7-9 and TRBJ1-1; D is unclear. The CDR3 has 14 amino acids. Germline V lookup: CDR1 SEHNR, CDR2 FQNEAQ (reference sequence). V shed 4 bases and J shed 5 bases, with 14 bases lying between them. Here the CDR3 reads CASSSAGYGTEAFF. The CDR3 coding sequence is TGTGCCAGCAGCTCAGCCGGCTACGGGACTGAAGCTTTCTTT.

This rearrangement joins TRBV4-3 to TRBJ2-1, with 7 bases lining up with TRBD2. J was trimmed by 9 bases and V by 0 bases; bases with no gene match: 8. This CDR3 is 15 amino acids long. Germline CDR1 LGHNA, CDR2 YSLEER. This chain's CDR3 is CASSQDSWEGREQFF. CDR3 nucleotide sequence: TGCGCCAGCAGCCAAGATTCCTGGGAGGGACGTGAGCAGTTCTTC.

The chain combines TRBV19 with TRBJ2-4; 11 bases are shared with TRBD2. There are 17 residues in the CDR3. In germline, CDR1 is LNHDA, CDR2 SQIVND (reference sequence). The V segment lost 5 bases and the J segment 0 bases; nucleotides outside the gene matches: 6. The CDR3 reads CASSYTSGGLAKNIQYF. The CDR3 DNA is TGTGCCAGTAGTTATACTAGCGGGGGCCTAGCCAAAAACATTCAGTACTTC.

This clone was recorded a few times. V gene TRBV10-2 combines with J gene TRBJ1-5, with D possibly being TRBD1 (6 bases). CDR1 and CDR2 from the germline V gene are WSHSY and SAAADI. Trimming stripped 5 bases from V and 4 bases from J, with 12 bases between. This CDR3 region has 14 residues. Here the CDR3 DNA reads TGCGCCAGCAGTCAGGACAGTCGGAATCAGCCCCAGCATTTT. This sequence encodes CASSQDSRNQPQHF.

This clone was picked up a small number of times. The rearrangement links TRBV6-6 to TRBJ1-6; 12 nucleotides align to TRBD1. CDR1 is MNHNY and CDR2 is SVGAGI in the germline V gene (reference sequence). This CDR3 is 17 amino acids long. V lost 5 bases, J lost 5 bases, and 7 bases stayed unmatched. The CDR3 DNA reads TGTGCCAGCAGTCGAACGGGACAGGGGGCCGATAATTCACCCCTCCACTTT. It is translated as CASSRTGQGADNSPLHF.

The chain carries TRBV27 and TRBJ2-2; 9 bases are shared with TRBD1. Trimming took 5 bases from V and 4 from J; bases not matched to a gene: 8. The CDR3 consists of 16 residues. Germline V lookup: CDR1 MNHEY, CDR2 SMNVEV (reference sequence). The CDR3 region is CASSRPTGGVTGELFF. In DNA form, the CDR3 reads TGTGCCAGCAGTCGCCCCACAGGGGGCGTCACCGGGGAGCTGTTTTTT.

The chain combines TRBV4-1 with TRBJ2-1; the D gene is possibly TRBD2 (7 bases). The germline V and J ends were trimmed by 3 bases and 0 bases, with 21 bases remaining between them. The CDR3 loop spans 19 amino acids. Germline CDR1 and CDR2: MGHRA and YSYEKL. In DNA, the CDR3 is TGCGCCAGCAGCCAGCCTAGCTGGGGGCGGGAGAGCTCCTACAATGAGCAGTTCTTC. Its protein product is CASSQPSWGRESSYNEQFF.

The chain recombines TRBV9 with TRBJ2-1; D is possibly TRBD2 (6 bases). CDR3 size: 15 residues. V was pared by 6 bases and J by 2 bases, with 15 bases between. Germline V gene lookup returns CDR1 SGDLS and CDR2 YYNGEE. The CDR3 nucleotides are TGTGCCAGCAACCCTGGGGGGAGCGCCTACAATGAGCAGTTCTTC. Translating it yields CASNPGGSAYNEQFF.

V gene TRBV28 combines with J gene TRBJ2-7; 9 bases agree with TRBD1. This CDR3 region has 15 residues. The ends lost 6 bases at V and 6 bases at J; junction bases unmatched: 12. In germline, CDR1 is MDHEN, CDR2 SYDVKM. The CDR3 here is CASRSTGGGRFEQYF. The CDR3 coding sequence is TGTGCCAGCAGGAGTACAGGGGGCGGAAGATTCGAGCAGTACTTC.

The J gene is TRBJ1-1, the V gene TRBV4-2; tentatively, D is TRBD1 (5 bases). V was clipped by 3 bases and J by 0 bases, with 11 bases between them. This CDR3 comprises 15 residues. Germline V gene sequence: CDR1 LGHNA, CDR2 YNFKEQ. The DNA for the CDR3 is TGTGCCAGCAGCCAGGTTGGGGGGGTGAACACTGAAGCTTTCTTT. Its protein is CASSQVGGVNTEAFF.